A single sample is the source of the 21 T cell receptor beta chains below, sequenced in a study of tumor-infiltrating lymphocytes in primary liver carcinoma. RNA and DNA were co-extracted from roughly 20-30 mg of unsorted bulk tissue. Starting material of roughly 0.45 ug total RNA yielded TCR beta cDNA via a constant-region primer. Slightly modified ARM-PCR served as the procedure for the TCR beta libraries. These libraries came from three rounds of nested multiplex PCR. Both of the initial two PCR rounds ran for approximately 10 cycles and employed TRBV1-TRBV30 forward primers alongside a C-beta reverse primer. MiXCR, applied by TCRdb to the multiplex PCR reads, yields one record per CDR3 protein. The table lists tens of thousands of distinct CDR3 sequences, 60% to 80% of them singletons, with roughly 13% in the top ten. Sequenced input: liver tumor tissue from sampling region 4. The subset: tumor region T4, right-lateral pole. The receptors were sampled from a woman aged 55-70 years with primary liver carcinoma and hepatitis B virus infection.

A note on this clonotype: In this CDR3 the conserved last residue, phenylalanine or tryptophan, is missing, so a read error is likely. The DNA is omitted, as the CDR3 cannot be located on it reliably, and the CDR3 follows TCRdb's listing. The chain links TRBV11-2 to TRBJ2-5; the D call TRBD1 from the table was never checked on the DNA. The CDR3 totals 13 residues, both ends included. CDR1 and CDR2 (germline): SGHAT, FQNNGV. CDR3 residues: CASSLESKGIKYL.

In this sample, this clonotype turned up once. The chain carries TRBV30 and TRBJ1-1, with 8 positions matching TRBD1. Germline V gene lookup returns CDR1 GTSNPN and CDR2 SVGIG (reference sequence). Losses at the gene ends were 2 bases for V and 14 bases for J; bases not matched to a gene: 16. This CDR3 contains 14 residues. CDR3 bases: TGTGCCTGGAGTAGGGGCAGGGGGCACACTGGAGCCTTCTTT. This encodes CAWSRGRGHTGAFF. Drawing the rest from reference TRBV30 and TRBJ1-1, the complete variable domain is SQTIHQWPATLVQPVGSPLSLECTVEGTSNPNLYWYRQAAGRGLQLLFYSVGIGQISSEVPQNLSASRPQDRQFILSSKKLLLSDSGFYLCAWSRGRGHTGAFFGQGTRLTVV.

The J gene is TRBJ2-7, the V gene TRBV2; 14 nucleotides match TRBD2. V lost 10 bases and J lost 5; bases outside the gene matches: 7. In germline, CDR1 is SNHLY, CDR2 FYNNEI. This CDR3 is 14 amino acids long. The CDR3 is CATIKGLAGDEQYF. In nucleotides, the CDR3 is TGTGCCACCATAAAGGGACTAGCGGGAGACGAGCAGTACTTC.

The chain carries TRBV7-3 and TRBJ2-1; a possible D gene is TRBD2 (6 bases). With 0 bases removed from V and 5 bases from J, the gap between germline ends came to 26 bases. Germline CDR1 reads SGHTA; CDR2 reads FQGTGA. This CDR3 contains 20 residues. The CDR3 DNA reads as TGTGCCAGCAGCTTAACGTTCGAGCGGGCCGTTACCTCGAAAGACAATGAGCAGTTCTTC. Translated, it gives CASSLTFERAVTSKDNEQFF.

To note about this clonotype: A much larger clone differs by one base, so this may be a read error. No conserved phenylalanine or tryptophan is present at the end of the CDR3, so a read error is the likely explanation. The rearrangement links TRBV5-1 to TRBJ2-1, with TRBD2 matching 11 bases. In germline, CDR1 is SGHRS, CDR2 YFSETQ. This CDR3 region has 14 residues. V dropped 4 bases and J dropped 8; count of bases not matched to a gene: 5. The CDR3 DNA reads TGCGCCAGCAGCGCGGGGACTAGCGGTCATGAGCAGTTCTCC. It codes for CASSAGTSGHEQFS.

With respect to this clonotype: A junction boundary mismatches the germline segment, possibly from a read error. This chain uses TRBV6-6 with TRBJ2-7, with a tentative D call TRBD2 (6 bases). The germline CDR1 and CDR2 sequences are MNHNY and SVGAGI (reference sequence). The CDR3 is made up of 15 amino acids. Here the CDR3 reads CASSWDSPVSYEQYF. CDR3 DNA sequence: TGCGCCAGCAGTTGGGACTCCCCGGTCTCCTACGAGCAGTACTTC.

This chain links TRBV2 with TRBJ2-7, with TRBD1 matching 9 bases. Germline CDR1 SNHLY, CDR2 FYNNEI. After removal of 6 bases from V and 6 bases from J, the junction contained 9 bases not matched to a gene. The CDR3 length is 14 residues. This chain's CDR3 is CASRRQGDSLEQYF. In nucleotides, the CDR3 is TGTGCCAGCAGAAGACAGGGGGACAGCCTCGAGCAGTACTTC.

The chain has TRBV5-4 and TRBJ2-7, with TRBD2 matching 11 bases. Germline V lookup: CDR1 SGHNT, CDR2 YYREEE (reference sequence). The CDR3 spans 16 residues. V was pared by 10 bases and J by 4 bases, with 16 bases of the junction left unmatched. This chain's CDR3 is CAGSPPGSGRAYEQYF. The CDR3 nucleotides are TGTGCCGGTAGCCCACCGGGTAGCGGGAGGGCGTACGAGCAGTACTTC.

This clonotype was detected ten times or more. V usage is TRBV5-1 and J usage is TRBJ2-7; D tentatively reads TRBD1 or TRBD2 (6 bases each). This CDR3 has 15 residues. Germline assignment: CDR1 SGHRS and CDR2 YFSETQ. V was pared by 4 bases and J by 3 bases, with 17 bases between. This CDR3 is CASSGGTSWYYEQYF. The CDR3 DNA reads TGCGCCAGCAGCGGAGGGACAAGTTGGTACTACGAGCAGTACTTC.

In the case of this clonotype: One end of the junction fails to match germline, which may point to a read error. The DNA for the CDR3 is TGTGCCAGCAGTGCTAGGGGCATGATTGGAGATACTCAGTATTTT. Amino acid sequence: CASSARGMIGDTQYF. The genes are TRBV6-1 and TRBJ2-3; D is perhaps TRBD1 (5 bases). Per germline, CDR1 MNHNS and CDR2 SASEGT. This CDR3 region has 15 residues.

V gene TRBV19 combines with J gene TRBJ2-6; D call uncertain. Trimming stripped 6 bases from V and 0 bases from J, with 9 bases between. This CDR3 is 15 amino acids long. Germline CDR1 reads LNHDA; CDR2 reads SQIVND (reference sequence). Here the CDR3 reads CASRQKISGANVLTF. The CDR3 DNA is TGTGCCAGTAGGCAAAAGATCTCTGGGGCCAACGTCCTGACTTTC.

This clonotype occurred many times. The genes are TRBV6-1 and TRBJ2-3; weak D call: TRBD2 (5 bases). This CDR3 region has 15 residues. CDR1 MNHNS and CDR2 SASEGT come from the germline V gene. CDR3 bases: TGTGACCCGACCGCCGAGGATCCTCGGGAAGATACGCAGTATTTT. Its translation is CDPTAEDPREDTQYF.

The rearrangement joins TRBV6-1 to TRBJ2-3; D gene unclear. Trimming removed 3 bases from V and 5 bases from J, with 12 bases in between. Germline CDR1 is MNHNS and CDR2 is SASEGT. The CDR3 is made up of 14 amino acids. CDR3 sequence: CASSDGGPIDTQYF. The DNA of the CDR3 is TGTGCCAGCAGTGATGGTGGTCCTATAGATACGCAGTATTTT.

This clonotype was found many times. The chain has TRBV28 and TRBJ2-3; D is uncertain. This CDR3 has 14 residues. The V gene lost 6 bases and the J gene lost 6 bases, with 16 bases spanning the gap. Germline-derived CDR1 and CDR2 are MDHEN and SYDVKM. CDR3 in amino acids: CASRSTGSSDTQYF. For the CDR3, the DNA is TGTGCCAGCAGATCCACGGGCAGTTCGGATACGCAGTATTTT. Complete variable domain (other parts from reference TRBV28 and TRBJ2-3): DVKVTQSSRYLVKRTGEKVFLECVQDMDHENMFWYRQDPGLGLRLIYFSYDVKMKEKGDIPEGYSVSREKKERFSLILESASTNQTSMYLCASRSTGSSDTQYFGPGTRLTVL.

This clonotype was seen a handful of times. It may be a read error: a sequence one base away is much more abundant. CDR3 nucleotides: TGCGCCAACAGCTTGGGAACATACCAAGAGACCCAGTACTTC. Its translation: CANSLGTYQETQYF. This chain links TRBV5-1 with TRBJ2-5; D ambiguous. The CDR3 contains 14 residues. The V gene's germline CDR1 is SGHRS and CDR2 YFSETQ.

This clonotype was seen more than once but under ten times. As the CDR3 is not closed by the conserved phenylalanine or tryptophan, this likely results from a read error. The CDR3 sequence: CASNLDEARPETQYL. The DNA of the CDR3 is TGTGCCAGCAACTTAGATGAGGCTAGGCCGGAGACCCAGTACCTC. The rearrangement joins TRBV11-2 to TRBJ2-5, with unresolved D. The V gene's germline CDR1 is SGHAT and CDR2 FQNNGV. The CDR3 runs 15 residues.

This chain joins TRBV28 and TRBJ1-2; D uncertain. There are 14 residues in the CDR3. Germline assignment: CDR1 MDHEN and CDR2 SYDVKM. V was clipped by 10 bases and J by 7 bases, with 22 bases between them. The CDR3 loop is CAIGGGRHSRGYTF. The CDR3 region has the DNA TGTGCCATCGGCGGCGGCCGGCATAGTCGTGGCTACACCTTC.

The chain combines TRBV12-3 or TRBV12-4 with TRBJ2-7; 9 bases agree with TRBD2. The CDR3 is 13 amino acids. Losses at the gene ends were 10 bases for V and 5 bases for J; bases not matched to a gene: 9. The CDR3: CANTPSGAHEQYF. In DNA form, the CDR3 reads TGTGCCAACACACCTAGCGGGGCCCACGAGCAGTACTTC.

In this sample, this clonotype turned up a few times. At one end, the junction sequence differs from germline, possibly due to a read error. This rearrangement joins TRBV7-9 to TRBJ1-2, with a possible D match to TRBD1 (6 bases). This CDR3 spans 12 amino acids. Germline V gene sequence: CDR1 SEHNR, CDR2 FQNEAQ (reference sequence). CDR3 DNA: TGTGCCAGCAGCGTGGACAGTCGTGGCTGCACCTTC. Protein: CASSVDSRGCTF.

In its sample, this clonotype was seen many times. The chain has TRBV6-1 and TRBJ2-7, with 8 bases matching TRBD2. Unmatched junction bases numbered 5, after V lost 3 bases and J lost 4 bases. CDR3 length equals 14 residues. From germline, CDR1 is MNHNS and CDR2 SASEGT. CDR3 in amino acids: CASSEGLDTYEQYF. CDR3 DNA: TGTGCCAGCAGTGAGGGACTAGATACTTACGAGCAGTACTTC.

A remark on this clonotype: An end of the junction does not agree with germline; a read error may underlie this. The chain carries TRBV29-1 and TRBJ2-6; 9 nucleotides match TRBD1. Germline V lookup: CDR1 SQVTM, CDR2 ANQGSEA. This CDR3 has 16 amino acids. CDR3 DNA sequence: TGCAGCGTTAAGGGACAGGGTTCTTCTGGGGTCAACGTCCTGACCTTC. It is translated as CSVKGQGSSGVNVLTF.